This is a list of T cell receptor beta chains from one sample in a study of cytomegalovirus exposure and HLA in healthy donors. Measured with immunoSEQ multiplex PCR; TCRdb has only the in-frame clones, and not every one. The table lists a few hundred thousand clones, about nine tenths of them singletons. Material for sequencing was PBMCs. The source of these receptors is a young woman in good health and CMV-seronegative. Both conserved end residues are part of each CDR3. Each record gives: D gene, V gene, J gene, clone size, CDR3 protein, CDR3 DNA. The D gene is left open where the match is weak. The listing skips clone size in some rows; elsewhere it reads once, few, many or a size class.

>TRBD1|TRBV6-5|TRBJ1-4|-
CASREHRGGNEKLFF
TGTGCCAGCAGGGAGCACAGGGGGGGTAATGAAAAACTGTTTTTT
>-|TRBV5-6|TRBJ2-5|-
CASSLAGSGQETQYF
TGTGCCAGCAGCTTGGCTGGGTCAGGCCAAGAGACCCAGTACTTC
>TRBD2|TRBV30|TRBJ2-5|-
CAWSVHGAPGRIAGGWETQYF
TGTGCCTGGAGTGTACACGGGGCCCCCGGTCGAATAGCGGGAGGTTGGGAGACCCAGTACTTC
>-|TRBV5-1|TRBJ2-7|-
CASSLGPAGEQYF
TGCGCCAGCAGCTTGGGGCCGGCGGGCGAGCAGTACTTC
>-|TRBV28|TRBJ1-2|-
CASSLRIRGNLRGYTF
TGTGCCAGCAGTCTCCGGATCAGGGGTAACTTACGGGGCTACACCTTC
>TRBD2|TRBV2|TRBJ2-5|-
CASSVAGGQETQYF
TGTGCCAGCAGTGTGGCGGGAGGGCAAGAGACCCAGTACTTC
>TRBD2|TRBV4-2|TRBJ2-3|-
CASSQEGSGRTDTQYF
TGTGCCAGCAGCCAAGAGGGTAGCGGGAGGACAGATACGCAGTATTTT
>-|TRBV19|TRBJ2-7|-
CASSMTGMGYEQYF
TGTGCCAGTAGTATGACGGGGATGGGCTACGAGCAGTACTTC
>TRBD2|TRBV5-6|TRBJ2-1|-
CASSLEGLAAEEQFF
TGTGCCAGCAGCTTGGAGGGACTAGCGGCAGAGGAGCAGTTCTTC
>-|TRBV6-5|TRBJ2-5|-
CASRSDPTAGETQYF
TGTGCCAGCAGATCCGACCCCACGGCGGGGGAGACCCAGTACTTC
>TRBD2|TRBV7-3|TRBJ2-3|-
CASSLGLGTDTQYF
TGTGCCAGCAGCTTAGGACTAGGCACAGATACGCAGTATTTT
>-|TRBV7-2|TRBJ1-2|-
CASSLAASGYTF
TGTGCCAGCAGCTTAGCGGCTAGCGGCTACACCTTC
>-|TRBV7-9|TRBJ2-3|-
CASSAVGERTTDTQYF
TGTGCCAGCAGCGCCGTCGGGGAGCGTACCACAGATACGCAGTATTTT
>TRBD1|TRBV18|TRBJ1-1|-
CASSPKDRVRWLTEAFF
TGTGCCAGCTCACCAAAGGACAGGGTACGCTGGTTGACTGAAGCTTTCTTT
>TRBD1|TRBV6-5|TRBJ2-1|-
CASSSLDRGEDNEQFF
TGTGCCAGCAGTTCTCTGGACAGGGGGGAAGACAATGAGCAGTTCTTC
>TRBD1|TRBV7-2|TRBJ2-1|-
CASSPSGTDFNEQFF
TGTGCCAGCAGCCCCAGTGGGACAGATTTCAATGAGCAGTTCTTC
>-|TRBV19|TRBJ2-2|few
CASKGGRNTGELFF
TGTGCCAGTAAGGGAGGACGGAACACCGGGGAGCTGTTTTTT
>TRBD1|TRBV7-2|TRBJ2-5|-
CASGRDRGQETQYF
TGTGCCAGCGGCCGGGACAGGGGGCAAGAGACCCAGTACTTC
>TRBD2|TRBV2|TRBJ2-7|few
CASSAGGSPAQYF
TGTGCCAGCAGTGCTGGCGGGAGCCCCGCGCAGTACTTC
>TRBD1|TRBV6-6|TRBJ1-1|-
CASNQQGAGTEAFF
TGTGCCAGCAACCAACAGGGGGCTGGGACTGAAGCTTTCTTT
>TRBD2|TRBV7-8|TRBJ2-6|-
CASTTSGRARSGANVLTF
TGTGCCAGCACGACTAGCGGGAGGGCTCGCTCTGGGGCCAACGTCCTGACTTTC
>-|TRBV2|TRBJ1-2|-
CASSEVTVQYGPGYTF
TGTGCCAGCAGTGAAGTGACAGTCCAGTACGGACCGGGCTACACCTTC
>-|TRBV9|TRBJ2-2|-
CASSVFWRTTAGELFF
TGTGCCAGCAGCGTATTTTGGAGGACTACCGCCGGGGAGCTGTTTTTT
>TRBD2|TRBV25-1|TRBJ2-3|-
CASSPGTSGSGNTQYF
TGTGCCAGCAGTCCTGGGACTAGCGGGAGTGGGAACACGCAGTATTTT
>TRBD1|TRBV9|TRBJ2-2|-
CASSDPLGGQHQPFSNTGELFF
TGTGCCAGCAGCGATCCATTAGGGGGACAGCACCAACCCTTTTCCAACACCGGGGAGCTGTTTTTT
>TRBD2|TRBV4-2|TRBJ2-4|-
CASSQVLADYKNIQYF
TGTGCCAGCAGCCAAGTTCTAGCGGATTACAAAAACATTCAGTACTTC
>TRBD1|TRBV5-1|TRBJ2-1|-
CASSLTRGPLYNEQFF
TGCGCCAGCAGCTTGACCAGGGGGCCCCTCTACAATGAGCAGTTCTTC
>TRBD2|TRBV9|TRBJ2-7|-
CASSEEASGSSYEQYF
TGTGCCAGCAGCGAAGAGGCTAGCGGGAGCTCCTACGAGCAGTACTTC
>-|TRBV7-2|TRBJ2-6|-
CASSPTSRANVLTF
TGTGCCAGCAGCCCCACGTCTAGGGCCAACGTCCTGACTTTC
>TRBD1|TRBV28|TRBJ2-3|-
CASSSGTGKGTQYF
TGTGCCAGCAGTTCCGGGACAGGGAAGGGTACGCAGTATTTT
>TRBD2|TRBV10-3|TRBJ2-1|-
CAISERLAGTQRGNEQFF
TGTGCCATCAGTGAGCGACTAGCGGGTACTCAACGCGGTAATGAGCAGTTCTTC
>TRBD1|TRBV14|TRBJ2-7|-
CASSQAGTGTDEQYF
TGTGCCAGCAGCCAAGCCGGGACAGGGACAGACGAGCAGTACTTC
>-|TRBV6-1|TRBJ1-1|-
CASSVPEGGPDTEAFF
TGTGCCAGCAGTGTCCCGGAGGGTGGGCCGGACACTGAAGCTTTCTTT
>TRBD2|TRBV9|TRBJ2-7|-
CASSPGTSGFYEQYF
TGTGCCAGCAGCCCCGGGACTAGCGGGTTCTACGAGCAGTACTTC
>-|TRBV7-9|TRBJ2-7|-
CASSLEGESYEQYF
TGTGCCAGCAGCTTAGAGGGAGAGTCCTACGAGCAGTACTTC
>-|TRBV27|TRBJ1-1|-
CASSLNQVYTEAFF
TGTGCCAGCAGTTTAAACCAGGTGTACACTGAAGCTTTCTTT